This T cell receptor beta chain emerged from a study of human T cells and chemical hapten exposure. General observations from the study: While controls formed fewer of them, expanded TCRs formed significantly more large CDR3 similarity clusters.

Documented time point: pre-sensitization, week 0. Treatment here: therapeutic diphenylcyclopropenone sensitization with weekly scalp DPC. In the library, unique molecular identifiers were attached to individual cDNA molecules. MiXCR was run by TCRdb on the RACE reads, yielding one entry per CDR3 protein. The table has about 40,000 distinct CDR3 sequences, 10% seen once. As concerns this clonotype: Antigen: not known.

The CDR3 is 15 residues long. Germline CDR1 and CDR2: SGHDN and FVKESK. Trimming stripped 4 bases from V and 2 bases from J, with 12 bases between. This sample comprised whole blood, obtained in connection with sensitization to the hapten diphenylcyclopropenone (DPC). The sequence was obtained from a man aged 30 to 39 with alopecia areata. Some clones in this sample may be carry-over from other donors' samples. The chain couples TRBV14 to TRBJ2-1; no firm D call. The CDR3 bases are TGTGCCAGCAGCCGACTTGGCCCGGCCTACAATGAGCAGTTCTTC. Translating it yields CASSRLGPAYNEQFF.